The T cell receptor (beta chain) described here comes from a study of control samples from healthy donors and cancer patients. The protocol was immunoSEQ multiplex PCR, while the TCRdb copy is restricted to in-frame clones and leaves out a portion. Here the sample spans 100,000 to 150,000 clones, about 83% being singletons. Trimming cost V 1 base and J 9 bases, with 13 bases left between them. This CDR3 comprises 15 residues. Germline-derived CDR1 and CDR2 are MNHNS and SASEGT. The chain has TRBV6-1 and TRBJ1-6; D might be TRBD1 (6 bases). This TCR was recovered from a man aged 25-45 years in good health. Sequencing was carried out using blood. CDR3 coding DNA: TGTGCCAGCAGTGAAGGGGGGCTATGGATTTCACCCCTCCACTTT. It yields the protein CASSEGGLWISPLHF.